This T cell receptor (beta chain) comes out of a study of blood T cell repertoires in COVID-19. About the research overall: COVID-19 samples, acute and convalescent, were from the United States, Italy and Spain.

Assay: immunoSEQ multiplex PCR; the TCRdb copy retains only in-frame clones and omits some. Of about 310,000 clones in the sample, around 87% were seen once. Sequenced sample: peripheral blood. This clonotype was obtained from a woman aged 50 to 60 who had recovered from COVID-19.

The CDR3 sequence is CAISDPFPDLADGYTF. CDR3 nucleotides: TGTGCCATCAGTGACCCTTTTCCAGACCTGGCGGATGGCTACACCTTC. V and J are TRBV10-3 and TRBJ1-2; the D is unclear. The germline CDR1 and CDR2 sequences are ENHRY and SYGVKD. CDR3 length: 16 residues. Trimming shortened V by 3 bases and J by 6 bases, and 20 bases separated the two germline ends.